This TCR beta chain was retrieved from a study of OX40 agonist ivuxolimab in advanced cancers. Overall study context: At 0.01 to 10 mg/kg, ivuxolimab was administered intravenously to patients every 2 weeks.

The assay was immunoSEQ multiplex PCR, and TCRdb's table has in-frame clones only and misses some. The sample lists under 6,000 clones, about 67% occurring once. V was pared by 0 bases and J by 7 bases, with 10 bases between. The CDR3 sequence is 14 residues long. CDR1 SGHTA and CDR2 FQGTGA come from the germline V gene. Sampling of blood occurred at baseline, cycle 4 day 1, and cycle 7 day 1. The starting material was CD4+ or CD8+ T cells sorted from blood, obtained in a trial of the OX40 agonist ivuxolimab. The chain is built from TRBV7-3 and TRBJ2-1, with a tentative D call TRBD1 (6 bases). This sequence originates from an adult with an advanced solid tumor such as melanoma, head and neck, liver or kidney cancer. This chain's CDR3 is CASSLTTGANEQFF. CDR3 coding DNA: TGTGCCAGCAGCTTAACGACAGGAGCGAATGAGCAGTTCTTC.